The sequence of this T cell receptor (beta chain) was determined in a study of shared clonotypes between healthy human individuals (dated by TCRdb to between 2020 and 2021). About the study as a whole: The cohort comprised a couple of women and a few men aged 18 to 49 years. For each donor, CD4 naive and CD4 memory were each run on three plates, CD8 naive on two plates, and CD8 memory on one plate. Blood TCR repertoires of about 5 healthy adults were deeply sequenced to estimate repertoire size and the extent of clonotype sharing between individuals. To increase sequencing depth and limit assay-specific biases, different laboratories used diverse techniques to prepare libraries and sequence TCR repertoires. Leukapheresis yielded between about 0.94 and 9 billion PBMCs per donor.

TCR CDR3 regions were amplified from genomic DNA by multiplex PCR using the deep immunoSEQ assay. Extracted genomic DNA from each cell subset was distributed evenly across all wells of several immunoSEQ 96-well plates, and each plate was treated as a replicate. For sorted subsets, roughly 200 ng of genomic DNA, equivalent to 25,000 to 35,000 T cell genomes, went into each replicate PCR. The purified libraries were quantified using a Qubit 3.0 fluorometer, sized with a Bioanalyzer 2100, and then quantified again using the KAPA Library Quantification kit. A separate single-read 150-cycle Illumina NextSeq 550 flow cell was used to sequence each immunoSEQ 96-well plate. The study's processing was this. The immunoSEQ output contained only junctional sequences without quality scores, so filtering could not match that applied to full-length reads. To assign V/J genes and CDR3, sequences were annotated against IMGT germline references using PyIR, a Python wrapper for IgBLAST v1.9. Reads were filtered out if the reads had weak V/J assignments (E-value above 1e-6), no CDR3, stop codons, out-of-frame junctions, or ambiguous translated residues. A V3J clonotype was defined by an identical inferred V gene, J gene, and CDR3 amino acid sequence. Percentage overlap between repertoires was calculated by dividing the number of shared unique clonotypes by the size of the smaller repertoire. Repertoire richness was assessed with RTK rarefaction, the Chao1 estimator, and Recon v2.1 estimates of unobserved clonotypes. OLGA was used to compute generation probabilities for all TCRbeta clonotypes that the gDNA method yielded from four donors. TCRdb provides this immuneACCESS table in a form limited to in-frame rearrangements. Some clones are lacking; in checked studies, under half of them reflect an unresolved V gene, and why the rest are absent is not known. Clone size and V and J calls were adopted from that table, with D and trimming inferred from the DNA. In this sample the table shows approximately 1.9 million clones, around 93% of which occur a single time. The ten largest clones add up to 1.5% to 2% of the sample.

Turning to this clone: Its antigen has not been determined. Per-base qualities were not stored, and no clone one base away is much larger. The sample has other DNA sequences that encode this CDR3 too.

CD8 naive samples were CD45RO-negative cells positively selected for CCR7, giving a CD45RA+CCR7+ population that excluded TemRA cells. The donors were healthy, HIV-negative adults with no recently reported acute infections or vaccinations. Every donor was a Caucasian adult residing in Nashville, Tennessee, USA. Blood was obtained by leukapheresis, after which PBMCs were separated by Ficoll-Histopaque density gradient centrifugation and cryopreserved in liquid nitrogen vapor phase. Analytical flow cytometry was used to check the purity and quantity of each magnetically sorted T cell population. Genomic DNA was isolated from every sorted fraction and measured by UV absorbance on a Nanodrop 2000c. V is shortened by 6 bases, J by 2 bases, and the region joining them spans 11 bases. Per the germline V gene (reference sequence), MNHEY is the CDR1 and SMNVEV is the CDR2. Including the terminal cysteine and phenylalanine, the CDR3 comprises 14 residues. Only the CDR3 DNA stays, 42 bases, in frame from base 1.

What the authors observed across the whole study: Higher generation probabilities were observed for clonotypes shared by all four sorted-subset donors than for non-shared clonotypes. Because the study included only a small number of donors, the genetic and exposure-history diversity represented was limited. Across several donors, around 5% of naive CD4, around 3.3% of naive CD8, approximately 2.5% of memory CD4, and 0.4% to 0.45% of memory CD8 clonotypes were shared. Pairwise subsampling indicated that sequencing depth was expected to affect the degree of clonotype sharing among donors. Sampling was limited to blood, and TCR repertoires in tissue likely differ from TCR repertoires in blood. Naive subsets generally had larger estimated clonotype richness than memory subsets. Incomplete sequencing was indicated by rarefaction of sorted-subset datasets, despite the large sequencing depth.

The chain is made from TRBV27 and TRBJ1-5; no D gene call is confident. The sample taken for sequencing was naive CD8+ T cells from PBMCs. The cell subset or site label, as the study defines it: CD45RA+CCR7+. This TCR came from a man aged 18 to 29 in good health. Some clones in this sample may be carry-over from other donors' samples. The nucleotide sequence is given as TGTGCCAGCAGCCTTGTTGGGGGCAATCAGCCCCAGCATTTT. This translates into CASSLVGGNQPQHF.